The 24 T cell receptor beta chains below come from one sample, sequenced in a study of blood T cell repertoires in COVID-19. TCRdb's copy holds only in-frame clones and misses some; the assay was immunoSEQ multiplex PCR. This sample has roughly 250,000 clones; roughly 87% occur once, and the top ten carry roughly 7.8%. The sequencing input was peripheral blood. Receptors were obtained from a man aged 60 to 75 who had recovered from COVID-19.

This chain joins TRBV10-3 and TRBJ1-5, with 8 positions matching TRBD1. The CDR3 has 16 amino acids. V shed 3 bases, J shed 0 bases, and the junction held 4 bases outside the gene matches. Germline CDR1 reads ENHRY; CDR2 reads SYGVKD. CDR3 sequence (DNA): TGTGCCATCAGTGACGACAGGGGCCCTAGCAATCAGCCCCAGCATTTT. This translates into CAISDDRGPSNQPQHF.

The genes are TRBV25-1 and TRBJ2-2; 8 nucleotides align to TRBD2. Germline CDR1 MGHDK, CDR2 SYGVNS. CDR3 length: 18 residues. The trim removed 7 bases at V and 1 base at J, leaving 14 bases unmatched. CDR3 protein: CASTGGFGSGGNTGELFF. CDR3 in DNA: TGTGCCAGCACAGGAGGTTTCGGCAGCGGGGGGAACACCGGGGAGCTGTTTTTT.

The chain couples TRBV19 to TRBJ1-4; 12 bases are a match to TRBD1. The CDR3 totals 15 residues. V was clipped by 9 bases and J by 7 bases; unmatched bases: 9. The germline gives CDR1 LNHDA, CDR2 SQIVND (reference sequence). CDR3 sequence (DNA): TGTGCCAGCCGGGACAGGGGGCAAATTAGTGAAAAACTGTTTTTT. It is translated as CASRDRGQISEKLFF.

The chain is built from TRBV12-3 or TRBV12-4 and TRBJ2-5; 7 nucleotides line up with TRBD1. V lost 8 bases and J lost 2; bases outside the gene matches: 5. This CDR3 comprises 13 residues. CDR3 region: CASGGQFQETQYF. CDR3 nucleotides: TGTGCCAGCGGGGGACAGTTTCAAGAGACCCAGTACTTC.

This chain connects TRBV10-3 to TRBJ1-5; the D gene is possibly TRBD1 (5 bases). The ends were cut back, 6 bases at V and 0 bases at J, with 12 bases in the middle. Germline CDR1 ENHRY, CDR2 SYGVKD. CDR3 length: 15 residues. For the CDR3, the DNA is TGTGCCATCAGGGAAACAGGTGATAGCAATCAGCCCCAGCATTTT. Translated, it gives CAIRETGDSNQPQHF.

The rearrangement uses TRBV6-4 and TRBJ2-7; perhaps TRBD1 as D (5 bases). From germline, CDR1 is MRHNA and CDR2 SNTAGT. Trimming shortened V by 2 bases and J by 3 bases, and 17 bases separated the two germline ends. This CDR3 is 16 amino acids long. The CDR3 bases are TGTGCCAGCAGTGACCCCCTCCTGCAGGGCCACTACGAGCAGTACGTC. As protein: CASSDPLLQGHYEQYV.

The chain employs TRBV1 and TRBJ2-2; TRBD1 reflects the table's D call only, with no check against the DNA. TRBV1 constitutes a pseudogene. The CDR3 runs to 19 residues. The CDR3 reads CTSSQALRTGTGGTGELFF. CDR3 in DNA: TGCACCAGCAGCCAAGCCCTGAGAACCGGGACAGGGGGCACCGGGGAGCTGTTTTTT.

The chain has TRBV5-6 and TRBJ2-7, with D maybe TRBD2 (5 bases). The CDR3 loop spans 13 amino acids. Germline V gene data show CDR1 as SGHDT and CDR2 as YYEEEE. V lost 3 bases, J lost 6 bases, and 13 bases lay in between. For the CDR3, the DNA is TGTGCCAGCAGCTCCGGGGATACGGGCGAGCAGTACGTC. It codes for CASSSGDTGEQYV.

The CDR3 reads CASSDTGLYNQPQHF. The DNA of the CDR3 is TGTGCCAGCAGTGACACAGGCCTCTACAATCAGCCCCAGCATTTT. The chain recombines TRBV2 with TRBJ1-5, with D perhaps TRBD1 (5 bases). V was clipped by 3 bases and J by 3 bases, with 12 bases between them. CDR1 SNHLY and CDR2 FYNNEI come from the germline V gene. CDR3 length: 15 residues.

This clone has only one observation. The chain uses TRBV19 and TRBJ2-2; D is possibly TRBD1 (5 bases). Trimming left V 6 bases short and J 0 bases short, with 8 bases between. Germline-derived CDR1 and CDR2 are LNHDA and SQIVND (reference sequence). CDR3 size: 14 residues. The CDR3, as DNA: TGTGCCAGTAGGGACACCCCGAACACCGGGGAGCTGTTTTTT. Protein: CASRDTPNTGELFF.

The chain couples TRBV28 to TRBJ1-3; a possible D gene is TRBD1 (5 bases). The CDR3 covers 15 residues. V was shortened by 2 bases and J by 0 bases, with 8 bases between the two germline ends. CDR1 and CDR2 (germline): MDHEN, SYDVKM. The CDR3 nucleotides read TGTGCCAGCAGTTTAGTGGGGGGCTCTGGAAACACCATATATTTT. Protein: CASSLVGGSGNTIYF.

V usage is TRBV5-1 and J usage is TRBJ1-2; 8 bases agree with TRBD1. V gave up 1 base and J gave up 6 bases; unmatched junction bases: 5. Germline-derived CDR1 and CDR2 are SGHRS and YFSETQ. This CDR3 region has 14 residues. The CDR3, as DNA: TGCGCCAGCAGCTTGATTACCAGGGGGCATGGCTACACCTTC. This codes for CASSLITRGHGYTF.

The gene calls are TRBV10-3 and TRBJ2-1; 10 bases agree with TRBD2. The CDR3 consists of 15 residues. Germline V CDR1 and CDR2: ENHRY, SYGVKD. V trimming: 2 bases; J trimming: 10 bases; junction bases outside the gene matches: 8. CDR3 DNA sequence: TGTGCCATCAGTGAGATCAGCGGGGGGGCTCGGGAGCAGTTCTTC. Amino acids: CAISEISGGAREQFF.

V is TRBV6-2 or TRBV6-3 and J is TRBJ2-3; 8 positions match TRBD2. J was trimmed by 2 bases and V by 2 bases; bases with no gene match: 3. Germline CDR1 reads MNHEY; CDR2 reads SVGEGT. The CDR3 loop spans 15 amino acids. The CDR3 region is CASSYTSGITDTQYF. The CDR3 DNA reads TGTGCCAGCAGTTACACTAGCGGTATCACAGATACGCAGTATTTT.

The rearrangement uses TRBV24-1 and TRBJ2-2, with TRBD1 as a possible D gene (5 bases). The germline V gene encodes CDR1 KGHDR and CDR2 SFDVKD. The V gene lost 4 bases and the J gene lost 3 bases, with 14 bases spanning the gap. This CDR3 has 16 residues. The CDR3 DNA sequence: TGTGCCACCAGTGACCCCGGACAAAAACACACCGGGGAGCTGTTTTTT. As protein: CATSDPGQKHTGELFF.

This chain uses TRBV20-1 with TRBJ2-3; 10 positions match TRBD1. Germline-derived CDR1 and CDR2 are DFQATT and SNEGSKA (reference sequence). The V segment lost 5 bases and the J segment 3 bases; nucleotides outside the gene matches: 8. The CDR3 spans 15 residues. This chain's CDR3 is CSAGDRDRGTDTQYF. The CDR3 nucleotides read TGCAGTGCTGGTGACCGGGACAGGGGAACAGATACGCAGTATTTT.

The rearrangement joins TRBV7-2 to TRBJ2-3; 7 nucleotides line up with TRBD2. CDR3 length equals 16 residues. CDR1 is SGHTA and CDR2 is FQGNSA in the germline V gene. V trimming: 5 bases; J trimming: 5 bases; junction bases outside the gene matches: 13. The DNA for the CDR3 is TGTGCCAGCAGCCTGTCGGTTGGGCGGGGGTTAGATACGCAGTATTTT. Translating gives CASSLSVGRGLDTQYF. The whole variable domain, remainder taken from reference TRBV7-2 and TRBJ2-3, is GAGVSQSPSNKVTEKGKDVELRCDPISGHTALYWYRQSLGQGLEFLIYFQGNSAPDKSGLPSDRFSAERTGGSVSTLTIQRTQQEDSAVYLCASSLSVGRGLDTQYFGPGTRLTVL.

CDR3 sequence reads: CASSLAGGAGRNTEAFF. The DNA of the CDR3 is TGCGCCAGCAGCTTGGCCGGCGGGGCGGGGAGGAACACTGAAGCTTTCTTT. The rearrangement uses TRBV5-1 and TRBJ1-1; D perhaps matches TRBD1 (5 bases). The V and J ends lost 0 bases and 1 base respectively, with 16 bases between them. The CDR3 is made up of 17 amino acids. Germline values: CDR1 SGHRS, CDR2 YFSETQ.

The rearrangement links TRBV9 to TRBJ2-5, with 11 bases aligning to TRBD1. The junction had 4 bases not matched to a gene; V was cut back by 4 bases and J by 5 bases. Germline V lookup: CDR1 SGDLS, CDR2 YYNGEE. This CDR3 has 14 residues. The CDR3 spells CASSQGQGAETQYF. In DNA, the CDR3 is TGTGCCAGCAGCCAAGGACAGGGGGCCGAGACCCAGTACTTC.

The V and J genes are TRBV27 and TRBJ1-3, with D uncertain. Germline V gene lookup returns CDR1 MNHEY and CDR2 SMNVEV (reference sequence). CDR3 length equals 13 residues. Trimming removed 8 bases from V and 0 bases from J, with 8 bases in between. The CDR3 protein is CASFGYSGNTIYF. For the CDR3, the DNA is TGTGCCAGCTTCGGTTACTCTGGAAACACCATATATTTT.

This clone has a single count. The rearrangement uses TRBV4-2 and TRBJ2-2, with TRBD2 matching over 11 bases. The CDR3 has 21 residues. Germline assignment: CDR1 LGHNA and CDR2 YNFKEQ. V shed 1 base, J shed 0 bases, and the junction held 13 bases outside the gene matches. Here the CDR3 reads CASSQAWSGLAEFANTGELFF. For the CDR3, the DNA is TGTGCCAGCAGCCAAGCCTGGTCGGGACTAGCGGAGTTCGCGAACACCGGGGAGCTGTTTTTT.

Worth noting for this clone: The identical CDR3 is also encoded by other nucleotide sequences in the sample. The chain uses TRBV2 and TRBJ2-5, with TRBD1 matching over 8 bases. The CDR3 consists of 14 residues. V was pared by 5 bases and J by 1 base, with 3 bases of the junction left unmatched. In germline, CDR1 is SNHLY, CDR2 FYNNEI. This chain's CDR3 is CASSQDRGQETQYF. CDR3 bases: TGTGCCAGCAGTCAAGACAGGGGCCAAGAGACCCAGTACTTC.

J is TRBJ2-7 and V is TRBV3-1 (or the pseudogene TRBV3-2); maybe TRBD2 (5 bases). Germline CDR1 is LGHDT and CDR2 is YNNKEL (reference sequence). This CDR3 has 15 amino acids. Deletions cut 2 bases from V and 3 bases from J, with 14 bases between. Here the CDR3 DNA reads TGTGCCAGCAGCCAATTTGGCGTAGCGAGCTACGAGCAGTACTTC. The encoded protein is CASSQFGVASYEQYF.

V usage is TRBV19 and J usage is TRBJ1-2; a possible D gene is TRBD1 (5 bases). The CDR3 covers 12 residues. CDR1 and CDR2 from the germline V gene are LNHDA and SQIVND (reference sequence). V was cut by 5 bases and J by 6 bases, with 10 bases left in between. The CDR3 is CASSSQGNGYTF. In nucleotides, the CDR3 is TGTGCCAGTAGTTCCCAGGGAAATGGCTACACCTTC.